These 25 T cell receptor beta chains were all obtained from the same sample, sequenced in a study of Ad26.COV2.S vaccination and SARS-CoV-2 variants. The data were produced by immunoSEQ multiplex PCR, yet TCRdb's version contains in-frame clones alone and is incomplete. The sample shows 300,000 to 400,000 clones, about 85% of them seen only once. Treatment meaning: roughly 19 received Ad26.COV2.S at low or high dose, single or two shots; roughly five received placebo; per-sample allocation not given. Samples were taken on day 63 after the first vaccine or placebo injection. The source was peripheral blood, collected in a trial of Ad26.COV2.S vaccine versus placebo. These receptors all come from a person aged 18-60 years who received the Ad26.COV2.S COVID-19 vaccine or a placebo.

V usage is TRBV11-3 and J usage is TRBJ2-7; D unclear. This CDR3 is built from 13 residues. In germline, CDR1 is SGHNT, CDR2 YENEEA. V was shortened by 6 bases and J by 0 bases, with 9 bases between the two germline ends. The CDR3 nucleotides read TGTGCCAGCAGTTCAAAGAGCTCCTACGAGCAGTACTTC. The encoded protein is CASSSKSSYEQYF.

V usage is TRBV6-2 or TRBV6-3 and J usage is TRBJ1-2; TRBD1 aligns across 7 bases. The CDR3 consists of 14 residues. The junction had 11 bases not matched to a gene; V was cut back by 6 bases and J by 7 bases. The V gene's germline CDR1 is MNHEY and CDR2 SVGEGT. The CDR3 is CASSPRGGGIGYTF. The CDR3 coding sequence is TGTGCCAGCAGCCCCAGGGGAGGGGGCATTGGCTACACCTTC.

The table lists this clone with a count of one. V and J are TRBV6-5 and TRBJ2-7; 9 nucleotides align to TRBD1. Germline trimming cut 4 bases from V and 3 bases from J; bases unmatched to any gene: 4. The germline V gene has CDR1 MNHEY and CDR2 SVGAGI. The CDR3 has 14 residues. The CDR3 DNA reads as TGTGCCAGCAGTTGGAGGGGACAGGGCTACGAGCAGTACTTC. It codes for CASSWRGQGYEQYF.

The chain couples TRBV15 to TRBJ2-7, with 7 bases that match TRBD1. This CDR3 comprises 14 residues. V was pared by 5 bases and J by 0 bases, with 4 bases of the junction left unmatched. Germline CDR1 LNHNV, CDR2 YYDKDF (reference sequence). The CDR3 loop reads CATSSGGPSYEQYF. DNA for the CDR3: TGTGCCACCAGCTCAGGGGGTCCCTCCTACGAGCAGTACTTC.

The chain has TRBV10-1 and TRBJ2-2, with 12 bases that match TRBD1. Germline trimming cut 4 bases from V and 7 bases from J; bases unmatched to any gene: 10. The CDR3 runs to 17 residues. CDR1 is WNHNN, CDR2 SYGVQD, per germline (reference sequence). The CDR3 bases are TGCGCCAGCAGTGGTCCGGGACAGGGGGCCCTTAGCGGGGAGCTGTTTTTT. Translated, it gives CASSGPGQGALSGELFF.

The rearrangement links TRBV27 to TRBJ2-1; 11 bases align to TRBD2. Germline V CDR1 and CDR2: MNHEY, SMNVEV (reference sequence). This CDR3 spans 16 amino acids. The junction had 12 bases not matched to a gene; V was cut back by 7 bases and J by 7 bases. This CDR3 reads CASIPVAGGPHNEQFF. As DNA, the CDR3 is TGTGCCAGCATCCCAGTAGCGGGAGGGCCTCATAATGAGCAGTTCTTC.

This chain connects TRBV3-1 (or the pseudogene TRBV3-2) to TRBJ1-2, with D uncertain. Per germline, CDR1 LGHDT and CDR2 YNNKEL (reference sequence). The length of the CDR3 is 12 residues. V was clipped by 0 bases and J by 5 bases, with 4 bases between them. DNA for the CDR3: TGTGCCAGCAGCCAAGAAGGGTATGGCTACACCTTC. It is translated as CASSQEGYGYTF.

This chain uses TRBV30 with TRBJ1-5; D not resolved. Per germline, CDR1 GTSNPN and CDR2 SVGIG (reference sequence). The CDR3 has 14 amino acids. Trimming took 2 bases from V and 3 from J, leaving 11 bases between them. This CDR3 is CAWSRITDNQPQHF. CDR3 nucleotide sequence: TGTGCCTGGAGTAGGATTACAGACAATCAGCCCCAGCATTTT.

The chain recombines TRBV6-5 with TRBJ2-3, with 10 bases lining up with TRBD1. Germline CDR1 MNHEY, CDR2 SVGAGI. With 8 bases clipped from V and 4 bases from J, the junction kept 9 bases outside the gene matches. This CDR3 is 15 amino acids long. DNA of the CDR3: TGTGCCAGCTCGCGCCGGGACAGGGGACCAGATACGCAGTATTTT. Encoded protein: CASSRRDRGPDTQYF.

The gene calls are TRBV7-8 and TRBJ2-7; D not resolved. The ends were cut back, 4 bases at V and 6 bases at J, with 13 bases in the middle. Germline assignment: CDR1 SGHVS and CDR2 FQNEAQ. The CDR3 extends over 13 amino acids. The CDR3 DNA reads TGTGCCAGCAGCTACGACGGCGGCCCCGAGCAGTACTTC. This codes for CASSYDGGPEQYF. The whole variable domain, filled in from reference TRBV7-8 and TRBJ2-7, reads GAGVSQSPRYKVAKRGQDVALRCDPISGHVSLFWYQQALGQGPEFLTYFQNEAQLDKSGLPSDRFFAERPEGSVSTLKIQRTQQEDSAVYLCASSYDGGPEQYFGPGTRLTVT.

The rearrangement links TRBV6-5 to TRBJ2-3; 10 bases map to TRBD2. After removal of 6 bases from V and 0 bases from J, the junction contained 3 bases not matched to a gene. The CDR3 contains 15 residues. Germline-derived CDR1 and CDR2 are MNHEY and SVGAGI. CDR3 region: CASSQTSGSTDTQYF. The CDR3, as DNA: TGTGCCAGCAGCCAGACTAGCGGGAGCACAGATACGCAGTATTTT.

This chain links TRBV4-3 with TRBJ2-3; 9 bases are a match to TRBD2. Germline V gene lookup returns CDR1 LGHNA and CDR2 YSLEER. V was pared by 4 bases and J by 4 bases, with 9 bases of the junction left unmatched. This CDR3 has 16 residues. CDR3 region: CASSPVAGVYADTQYF. Written as DNA, the CDR3 is TGCGCCAGCAGCCCGGTAGCGGGAGTTTATGCAGATACGCAGTATTTT.

The CDR3 region has the DNA TGTGCCAGCAGTTACTCGGCGACAGGGGCAGAGACCCAGTACTTC. Residues: CASSYSATGAETQYF. This rearrangement joins TRBV6-5 to TRBJ2-5; 8 bases agree with TRBD1. With 0 bases clipped from V and 4 bases from J, the junction kept 4 bases outside the gene matches. Germline lookup yields CDR1 MNHEY and CDR2 SVGAGI. The CDR3 sequence is 15 residues long.

The rearrangement links TRBV6-4 to TRBJ1-4; D unresolved. In germline, CDR1 is MRHNA, CDR2 SNTAGT. V gave up 6 bases and J gave up 0 bases, with 11 bases separating them. CDR3 length: 15 amino acids. CDR3 sequence (DNA): TGTGCCAGCAGGAGACTGGGAGCAACTAATGAAAAACTGTTTTTT. Its protein is CASRRLGATNEKLFF.

The rearrangement joins TRBV18 to TRBJ2-3; no reliable D call. This CDR3 contains 14 residues. Trimming stripped 1 base from V and 2 bases from J, with 7 bases between. CDR1 is KGHSH, CDR2 LQKENI, per germline. The CDR3 spells CASSPQQTTDTQYF. The CDR3 DNA follows: TGTGCCAGCTCACCACAACAGACCACAGATACGCAGTATTTT.

The chain recombines TRBV27 with TRBJ2-7, with unresolved D. CDR1 and CDR2 (germline): MNHEY, SMNVEV (reference sequence). The CDR3 has 14 amino acids. V gave up 2 bases and J gave up 2 bases, with 10 bases separating them. CDR3 nucleotide sequence: TGTGCCAGCAGTTTAAGCCAGTTAACCTACGAGCAGTACTTC. Protein: CASSLSQLTYEQYF.

The chain links TRBV10-3 to TRBJ2-1, with TRBD1 identical over 9 bases. The CDR3 has 16 amino acids. Germline CDR1 is ENHRY and CDR2 is SYGVKD. The ends lost 4 bases at V and 1 base at J; junction bases unmatched: 5. CDR3 bases: TGTGCCATCAGTGGCACAGGGGGCAGGTCCTACAATGAGCAGTTCTTC. Translated: CAISGTGGRSYNEQFF.

This clone was observed a handful of times. DNA for the CDR3: TGTGCCAGCAGCCCGTACCAAGAGACCCAGTACTTC. Translated: CASSPYQETQYF. The chain carries TRBV7-8 and TRBJ2-5; D call uncertain. Germline lookup yields CDR1 SGHVS and CDR2 FQNEAQ. Trimming stripped 5 bases from V and 0 bases from J, with 4 bases between. The CDR3 contains 12 residues. The entire variable domain, with the rest obtained from reference TRBV7-8 and TRBJ2-5, is as follows: GAGVSQSPRYKVAKRGQDVALRCDPISGHVSLFWYQQALGQGPEFLTYFQNEAQLDKSGLPSDRFFAERPEGSVSTLKIQRTQQEDSAVYLCASSPYQETQYFGPGTRLLVL.

This sequence joins TRBV7-8 and TRBJ2-7, with D maybe TRBD1 (6 bases). Per germline, CDR1 SGHVS and CDR2 FQNEAQ. V was clipped by 2 bases and J by 3 bases, with 14 bases between them. The CDR3 has 15 residues. CDR3 coding DNA: TGTGCCAGCAGCTTAACGCTACAACAGGGCTACGAGCAGTACTTC. It codes for CASSLTLQQGYEQYF.

This clone was detected a few times. The V and J genes are TRBV5-6 and TRBJ1-3, with D uncertain. Germline CDR1 reads SGHDT; CDR2 reads YYEEEE. CDR3 length equals 16 residues. V lost 1 base to trimming and J lost 2 bases, with 13 bases between them. The CDR3 nucleotides are TGTGCCAGCAGCTTGAGCTTAATCCGGACTGGAAACACCATATATTTT. This translates into CASSLSLIRTGNTIYF.

The J gene is TRBJ2-3, the V gene TRBV29-1; 11 nucleotides agree with TRBD2. This CDR3 has 16 residues. Per germline, CDR1 SQVTM and CDR2 ANQGSEA. With 7 bases clipped from V and 0 bases from J, the junction kept 9 bases outside the gene matches. CDR3 protein: CSAAPGTSGSTDTQYF. The CDR3 DNA is TGCAGCGCCGCGCCCGGGACTAGCGGTAGCACAGATACGCAGTATTTT.

V usage is TRBV7-2 and J usage is TRBJ2-3; TRBD2 matches at 9 bases. Per the germline V gene, CDR1 is SGHTA and CDR2 is FQGNSA. CDR3 length: 13 residues. V gave up 6 bases and J gave up 5 bases; unmatched junction bases: 3. CDR3 sequence: CASSSLAGDTQYF. CDR3 in DNA: TGTGCCAGCAGTTCACTAGCGGGAGATACGCAGTATTTT.

The chain combines TRBV10-3 with TRBJ2-4, with 7 bases fitting TRBD2. The CDR3 consists of 12 residues. Trimming removed 9 bases from V and 7 bases from J; junction bases left unmatched: 6. From germline, CDR1 is ENHRY and CDR2 SYGVKD. The CDR3 loop is CAMAGDGNIQYF. CDR3 nucleotide sequence: TGTGCCATGGCGGGGGATGGGAACATTCAGTACTTC.

This clone was counted once. V and J are TRBV29-1 and TRBJ2-5, with TRBD2 matching 8 bases. Unmatched junction bases numbered 3, after V lost 1 base and J lost 2 bases. The CDR3 is made up of 14 amino acids. Germline V gene lookup returns CDR1 SQVTM and CDR2 ANQGSEA. CDR3 nucleotide sequence: TGCAGCGTTGAAGGCGGGAGGTCACAAGAGACCCAGTACTTC. This sequence encodes CSVEGGRSQETQYF.

Only one count was recorded for this clone. J is TRBJ2-1 and V is TRBV28; D unclear. There are 14 residues in the CDR3. CDR1 and CDR2 from the germline V gene are MDHEN and SYDVKM. The V end was cut by 6 bases, the J end by 5 bases, with 14 bases between. DNA for the CDR3: TGTGCCAGCAGGCTTCGGTTGGATAACAATGAGCAGTTCTTC. It encodes CASRLRLDNNEQFF.